This T cell receptor (beta chain) was sequenced for a study of radiotherapy plus CTLA-4 blockade in lung cancer. The wider study: Objective responses were observed in approximately 20% of patients, and disease control was achieved by about 30%. General study points: Reported findings show early blood T cell clone dynamics, with interferon-beta, best predicted response. Tumor-origin TCR clones grew in blood after radiotherapy plus ipilimumab.

CTLA-4 blockade with ipilimumab, together with focal radiation, was given to patients with chemo-refractory metastatic non-small-cell lung cancer. TCRdb's table, derived via immunoSEQ multiplex PCR, lists solely in-frame clones and lacks some. Here the sample spans more than 80,000 clones, more than 70% being singletons. As to this clone: Its antigen remains unidentified.

There are 16 residues in the CDR3. The V segment lost 2 bases and the J segment 5 bases; nucleotides outside the gene matches: 9. Germline V gives CDR1 LNHNV, CDR2 YYDKDF (reference sequence). The sequence was obtained from a human donor with non-small cell lung cancer that progressed on radiotherapy plus ipilimumab. Some clones in this sample may be carry-over from other donors' samples. Here the sequenced sample was peripheral blood, taken from a patient treated with radiotherapy plus ipilimumab. The J gene is TRBJ2-3, the V gene TRBV15, with 8 bases identical to TRBD2. In DNA, the CDR3 is TGTGCCACCAGCAGAATAGCGGGGTTACTTGAAGATACGCAGTATTTT. Translated: CATSRIAGLLEDTQYF.